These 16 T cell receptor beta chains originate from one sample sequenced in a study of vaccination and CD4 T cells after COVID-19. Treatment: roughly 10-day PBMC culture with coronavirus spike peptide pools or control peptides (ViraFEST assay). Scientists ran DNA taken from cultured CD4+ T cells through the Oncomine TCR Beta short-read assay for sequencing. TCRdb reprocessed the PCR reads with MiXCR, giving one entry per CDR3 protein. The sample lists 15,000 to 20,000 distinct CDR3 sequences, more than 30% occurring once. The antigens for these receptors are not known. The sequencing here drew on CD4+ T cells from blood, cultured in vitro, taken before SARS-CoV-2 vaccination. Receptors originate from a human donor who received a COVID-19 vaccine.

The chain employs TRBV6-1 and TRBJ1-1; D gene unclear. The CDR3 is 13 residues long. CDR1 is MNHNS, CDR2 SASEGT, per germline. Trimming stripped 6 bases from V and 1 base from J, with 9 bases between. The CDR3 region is CASRAAENTEAFF. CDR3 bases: TGTGCCAGCAGGGCGGCGGAGAACACTGAAGCTTTCTTT.

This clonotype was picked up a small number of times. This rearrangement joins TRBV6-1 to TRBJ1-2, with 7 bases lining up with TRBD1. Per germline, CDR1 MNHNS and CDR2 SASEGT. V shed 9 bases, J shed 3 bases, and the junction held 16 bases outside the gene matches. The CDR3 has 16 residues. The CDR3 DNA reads TGTGCCAGTGTACGGGACAGATTCGACAAGTACTATGGCTACACCTTC. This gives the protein CASVRDRFDKYYGYTF.

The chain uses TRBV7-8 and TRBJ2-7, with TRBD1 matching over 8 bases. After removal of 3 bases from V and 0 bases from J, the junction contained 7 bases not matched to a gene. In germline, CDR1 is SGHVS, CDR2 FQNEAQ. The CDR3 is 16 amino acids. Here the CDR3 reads CASSFFFGTGSYEQYF. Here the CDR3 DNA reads TGTGCCAGCAGCTTCTTCTTCGGGACAGGCTCCTACGAGCAGTACTTC.

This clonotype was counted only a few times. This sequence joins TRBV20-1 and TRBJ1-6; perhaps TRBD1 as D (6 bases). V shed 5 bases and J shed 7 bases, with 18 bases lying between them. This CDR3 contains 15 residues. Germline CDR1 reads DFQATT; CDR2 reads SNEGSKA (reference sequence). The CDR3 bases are TGCAGTGCTTTACAGGGTTTAGATCCCAATTCACCCCTCCACTTT. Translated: CSALQGLDPNSPLHF.

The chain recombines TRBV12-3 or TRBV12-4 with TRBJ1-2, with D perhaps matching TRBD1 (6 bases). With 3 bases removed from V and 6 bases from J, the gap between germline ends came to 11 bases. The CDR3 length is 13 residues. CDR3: CASSFFRGDGYTF. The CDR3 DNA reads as TGTGCCAGCAGTTTCTTTAGGGGGGATGGCTACACCTTC.

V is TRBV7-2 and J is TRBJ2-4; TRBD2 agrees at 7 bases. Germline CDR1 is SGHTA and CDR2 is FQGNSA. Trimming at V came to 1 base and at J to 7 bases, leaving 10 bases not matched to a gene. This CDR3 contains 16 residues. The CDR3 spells CASSLDAGGGRNIQYF. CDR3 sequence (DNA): TGTGCCAGCAGCTTAGACGCGGGCGGGGGACGGAACATTCAGTACTTC.

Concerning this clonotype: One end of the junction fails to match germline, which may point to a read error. The CDR3 sequence is CASIDRLLDQPQHF. Here the CDR3 DNA reads TGTGCTAGCATAGACAGACTACTCGATCAGCCCCAGCATTTT. V usage is TRBV6-1 and J usage is TRBJ1-5; perhaps TRBD1 as D (5 bases). The germline V gene has CDR1 MNHNS and CDR2 SASEGT. CDR3 size: 14 residues.

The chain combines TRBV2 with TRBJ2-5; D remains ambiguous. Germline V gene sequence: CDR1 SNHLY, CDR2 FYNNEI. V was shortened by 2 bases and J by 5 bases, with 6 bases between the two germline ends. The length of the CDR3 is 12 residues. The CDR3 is CASSESWETQYF. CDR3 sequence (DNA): TGTGCCAGCAGTGAATCGTGGGAGACCCAGTACTTC.

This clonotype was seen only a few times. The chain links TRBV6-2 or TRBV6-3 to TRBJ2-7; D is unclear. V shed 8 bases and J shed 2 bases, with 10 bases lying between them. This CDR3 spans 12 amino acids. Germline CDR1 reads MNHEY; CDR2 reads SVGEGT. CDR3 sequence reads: CASGRRAYEQYF. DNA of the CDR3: TGTGCCAGCGGTCGGCGAGCCTACGAGCAGTACTTC.

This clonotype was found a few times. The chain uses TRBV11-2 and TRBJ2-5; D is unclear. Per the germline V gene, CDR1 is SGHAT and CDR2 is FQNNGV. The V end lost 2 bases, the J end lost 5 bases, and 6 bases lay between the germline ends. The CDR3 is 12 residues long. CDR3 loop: CASSLFRETQYF. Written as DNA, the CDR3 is TGTGCCAGCAGCTTATTCAGGGAGACCCAGTACTTC.

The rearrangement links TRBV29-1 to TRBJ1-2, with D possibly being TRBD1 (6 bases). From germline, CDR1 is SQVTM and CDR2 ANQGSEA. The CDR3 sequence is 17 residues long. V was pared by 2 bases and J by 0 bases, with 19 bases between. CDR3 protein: CSVERRGRTRTNYGYTF. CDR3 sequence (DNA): TGCAGCGTTGAACGGCGGGGGCGAACAAGAACTAACTATGGCTACACCTTC.

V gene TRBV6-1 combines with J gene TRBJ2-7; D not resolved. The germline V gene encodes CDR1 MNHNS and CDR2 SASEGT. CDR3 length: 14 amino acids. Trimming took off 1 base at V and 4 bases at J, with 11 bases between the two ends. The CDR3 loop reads CASSEDLTTYEQYF. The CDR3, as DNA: TGTGCCAGCAGTGAAGATTTGACCACTTACGAGCAGTACTTC.

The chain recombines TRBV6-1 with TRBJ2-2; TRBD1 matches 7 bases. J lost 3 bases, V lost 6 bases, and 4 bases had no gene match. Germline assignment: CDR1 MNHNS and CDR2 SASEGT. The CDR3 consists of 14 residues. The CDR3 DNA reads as TGTGCCAGCAGGTTTCAGGGGGACACCGGGGAGCTGTTTTTT. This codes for CASRFQGDTGELFF.

CDR3 amino acids: CASSLSPSSYEQYF. In nucleotides, the CDR3 is TGTGCCAGCAGCTTGTCCCCGAGCTCCTACGAGCAGTACTTC. The rearrangement links TRBV5-4 to TRBJ2-7; D remains ambiguous. There are 14 residues in the CDR3. Per the germline V gene, CDR1 is SGHNT and CDR2 is YYREEE (reference sequence). V was shortened by 1 base and J by 0 bases, with 8 bases between the two germline ends.

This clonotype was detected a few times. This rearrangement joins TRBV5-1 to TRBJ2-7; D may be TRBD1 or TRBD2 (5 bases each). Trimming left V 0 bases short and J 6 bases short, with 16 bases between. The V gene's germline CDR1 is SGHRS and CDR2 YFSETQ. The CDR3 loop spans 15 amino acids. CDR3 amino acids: CASSLARGRPSEQYF. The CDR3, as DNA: TGCGCCAGCAGCTTGGCCCGGGGCCGCCCCTCCGAGCAGTACTTC.

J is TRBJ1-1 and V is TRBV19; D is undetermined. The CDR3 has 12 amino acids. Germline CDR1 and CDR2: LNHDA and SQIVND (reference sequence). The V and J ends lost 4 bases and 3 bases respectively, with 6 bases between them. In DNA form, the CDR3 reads TGTGCCAGTAGTAGGAGCTACACTGAAGCTTTCTTT. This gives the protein CASSRSYTEAFF.